The T cell receptor (beta chain) under discussion was sequenced for a study of CXCR3-negative and CXCR3-positive naive CD8 T cells (dated by TCRdb to the late 2010s). About the investigation overall: About 135 million TRB reads were obtained in total, roughly 1.5 +/- 0.3 million reads per library. Diversity and physicochemical repertoire analyses were performed on about ten donors pooled from two independent experiments. The TRBV-TRBJ cluster analysis covered naive subsets from 5 donors and memory cells from 3 donors.

About this clonotype itself: Its antigen is still unknown.

The paper's findings and limits, for the study overall: TRB CDR3s from CXCR3-positive naive cells showed higher hydrophobicity (lower Kidera factor 4), lower energy, and higher strength and volume indices than CXCR3-negative naive cells. Surface CD5, linked to self-reactivity in mice, was comparable between naive subsets; TCR interaction strength was therefore also inferred from TRB CDR3 physicochemical properties. Freshly isolated PBMCs were used for most assays because CXCR3 expression went down partially after cryopreservation. TRBV-TRBJ usage was similar between naive CXCR3-negative and CXCR3-positive cells from the same donor, while memory cells showed distinct patterns. Repertoire diversity was comparably high in both naive subsets but much lower in memory CD8+ T cells.

The CDR3 covers 12 residues, taking in both the cysteine and the phenylalanine. No DNA is listed. CDR1 WNHNN and CDR2 SYGVQD were looked up in the germline V gene (reference sequence). For sequencing, a NextSeq 550 was employed. The Human TCR Profiling Kit (MiLaboratory) was used to prepare UMI-labeled 5' RACE TRB cDNA libraries. The full amount of extracted RNA was used for cDNA synthesis, and the full amount of resulting cDNA was used for PCR amplification. Libraries were prepared in parallel with an identical number of PCR cycles. The original methods were these. With a requirement of at least two reads per UMI, MIGEC and MiXCR extracted about 50,000 +/- 10,000 unique UMI-labeled TRB cDNA molecules per library. On average, each library contained 40,000 +/- 10,000 functional in-frame TRB CDR3 nucleotide clonotypes without stop codons. After downsampling to 5000 UMI-labeled TRB molecules per sample, diversity metrics such as normalized Shannon-Wiener and Chao1 were calculated in VDJtools. VDJtools was used to calculate clonotype-size-weighted physicochemical properties of the central five CDR3 residues, namely interaction energy, strength, volume and Kidera factor 4. TCRdb reprocessed the reads, so every CDR3 protein sequence counts as one entry and DNA is not shown. None of the V and J calls come from the authors' own analysis; TCRdb made them. The table of this sample itemizes over 55,000 distinct CDR3 sequences. The ten largest clones take up around 5% of the sample.

Each CD8+ T cell subset was flow-sorted in triplicate, and 300,000 cells per subset were placed directly into RLT lysis buffer. To keep memory contaminants out, a stringent definition of naive CD8+ T cells was applied: CD45RO-CCR7+CD27+CD95-. Using standard density gradient centrifugation, peripheral blood mononuclear cells were isolated from buffy coats. A FACSAria III was used to flow-sort naive CD8+ T cells into CXCR3-negative and CXCR3-positive populations. Total RNA was extracted from sorted cells with an RNeasy Mini Kit. The source material was naive CXCR3+ CD8+ T cells from blood. Interpreted using the paper, the cell subset or site label stands for: CD45RO-CCR7+CD27+CD95- naive CD8+ T cells expressing CXCR3 (TNR3+). The chain joins TRBV10-1 to TRBJ1-4. This receptor was obtained from a human donor in good health. Some clones in this sample may be carry-over from other donors' samples. For the CDR3, the sequence is CASLAANEKLFF.